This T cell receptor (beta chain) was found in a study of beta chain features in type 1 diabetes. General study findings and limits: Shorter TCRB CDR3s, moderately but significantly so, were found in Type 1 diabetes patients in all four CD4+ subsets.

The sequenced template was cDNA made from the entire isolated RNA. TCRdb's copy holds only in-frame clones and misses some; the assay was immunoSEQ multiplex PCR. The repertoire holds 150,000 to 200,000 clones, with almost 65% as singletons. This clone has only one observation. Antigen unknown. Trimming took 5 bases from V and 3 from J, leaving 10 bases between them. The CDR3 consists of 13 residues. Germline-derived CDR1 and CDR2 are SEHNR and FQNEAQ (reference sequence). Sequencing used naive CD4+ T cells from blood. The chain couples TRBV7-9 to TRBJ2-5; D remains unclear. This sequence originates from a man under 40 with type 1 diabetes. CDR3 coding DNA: TGTGCCAGCAGCAGACATCTTGAAGAGACCCAGTACTTC. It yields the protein CASSRHLEETQYF.